A single sample gave rise to the 6 T cell receptor beta chains below, sequenced in a study of control samples from healthy donors and cancer patients. TCRdb's table, derived via immunoSEQ multiplex PCR, lists solely in-frame clones and lacks some. This sample yields around 130,000 clones, of which roughly 91% are seen a single time; 1.5% to 2% belongs to the top ten. The material sequenced was PBMCs. The receptors stem from a man in his forties or fifties with head and neck cancer.

This rearrangement joins TRBV5-6 to TRBJ2-5; the D call may be TRBD1 or TRBD2 (5 bases each). The V gene's germline CDR1 is SGHDT and CDR2 YYEEEE. The CDR3 covers 15 residues. The germline V and J ends were trimmed by 2 bases and 5 bases, with 16 bases remaining between them. The CDR3 is CASSFKGAGGETQYF. The CDR3 DNA follows: TGTGCCAGCAGCTTCAAAGGGGCTGGCGGGGAGACCCAGTACTTC.

The chain carries TRBV5-1 and TRBJ2-3; TRBD1 might be the D (6 bases). This CDR3 region has 14 residues. Germline assignment: CDR1 SGHRS and CDR2 YFSETQ. V was clipped by 3 bases and J by 3 bases, with 11 bases between them. The CDR3 nucleotides are TGCGCCAGCAGCTCGGGCCAGGGGACAGATACGCAGTATTTT. Amino acids: CASSSGQGTDTQYF.

The table lists this clone with many counts. V and J are TRBV19 and TRBJ1-4; no clear D. Looked up from germline, CDR1 is LNHDA and CDR2 is SQIVND (reference sequence). Trimming took off 1 base at V and 8 bases at J, with 8 bases between the two ends. This CDR3 contains 13 residues. The CDR3 loop reads CASSIGNREKLFF. The CDR3 DNA reads as TGTGCCAGTAGTATAGGGAATCGAGAAAAACTGTTTTTT. Combining the CDR3 with reference TRBV19 and TRBJ1-4 gives the whole variable domain DGGITQSPKYLFRKEGQNVTLSCEQNLNHDAMYWYRQDPGQGLRLIYYSQIVNDFQKGDIAEGYSVSREKKESFPLTVTSAQKNPTAFYLCASSIGNREKLFFGSGTQLSVL.

The CDR3 region has the DNA TGTGCCAGCTCACCATACTGGACAGACTCCTACGAGCAGTACTTC. Residues: CASSPYWTDSYEQYF. This chain joins TRBV18 and TRBJ2-7, with TRBD1 as a possible D gene (6 bases). The V and J ends lost 2 bases and 0 bases respectively, with 11 bases between them. Germline V gene data show CDR1 as KGHSH and CDR2 as LQKENI. CDR3 length: 15 amino acids.

The chain combines TRBV6-6 with TRBJ1-5; D is undetermined. V lost 5 bases to trimming and J lost 3 bases, with 11 bases between them. The CDR3 is 14 residues long. Germline V gene data show CDR1 as MNHNY and CDR2 as SVGAGI (reference sequence). The CDR3 bases are TGTGCCAGCAGTATCTCAAGTGACAATCAGCCCCAGCATTTT. Translation gives CASSISSDNQPQHF.

The chain has TRBV28 and TRBJ2-1; a possible D gene is TRBD2 (7 bases). V was clipped by 7 bases and J by 7 bases, with 20 bases between them. The CDR3 runs to 15 residues. Looked up from germline, CDR1 is MDHEN and CDR2 is SYDVKM. CDR3 sequence (DNA): TGTGCCAGCATAAAACTGGGGGGGGCCCGTAATGAGCAGTTCTTC. It specifies CASIKLGGARNEQFF.